This TCR beta chain emerged from a study of blood T cell repertoires in COVID-19. Libraries were prepared by immunoSEQ multiplex PCR; TCRdb keeps only in-frame clonotypes and omits some of them. The sample carries roughly 260,000 clones, about 88% recorded once. The CDR3 is 17 residues long. With V trimmed by 5 bases and J by 6 bases, 19 bases remained unmatched. Germline V gene sequence: CDR1 GTSNPN, CDR2 SVGIG (reference sequence). This sequence joins TRBV30 and TRBJ1-1; 9 positions agree with TRBD1. This TCR was recovered from a woman aged 30 to 39 with COVID-19, enrolled during active disease. Sample: peripheral blood. The CDR3 DNA sequence: TGTGCCTGGTCATTGGGGACAGGGATAAGGGTTCACCCTGAAGCTTTCTTT. This translates into CAWSLGTGIRVHPEAFF. The full variable domain, its missing parts supplied by reference TRBV30 and TRBJ1-1, is SQTIHQWPATLVQPVGSPLSLECTVEGTSNPNLYWYRQAAGRGLQLLFYSVGIGQISSEVPQNLSASRPQDRQFILSSKKLLLSDSGFYLCAWSLGTGIRVHPEAFFGQGTRLTVV.